This is a list of T cell receptor beta chains from one sample in a study of blood T cell repertoires in COVID-19. Clones were sequenced by immunoSEQ multiplex PCR, and TCRdb holds only the in-frame ones, with some missing. The repertoire holds hundreds of thousands of clones, roughly 91% seen once, with approximately 4.6% in the top ten. The material sequenced was peripheral blood. The receptors here all came from a middle-aged man with acute or convalescent COVID-19. Both conserved end residues are part of each CDR3. A D gene is named only where the DNA matches it firmly. Part of the rows lack a size; the others show once, few, many or a class for expanded clones.

j_call | d_call | clone_size | v_call | cdr3_nt | cdr3_aa
TRBJ2-3 | NA | NA | TRBV20-1 | TGCAGTGCTAGAGATAGAGATACGCAGTATTTT | CSARDRDTQYF
TRBJ2-3 | TRBD2 | once | TRBV6-5 | TGTGCCAGCAGTTACTCGAAAGCGGGGGAAGATACGCAGTATTTT | CASSYSKAGEDTQYF
TRBJ1-2 | NA | NA | TRBV5-1 | TGCGCCAGCAGCTTGGCCTCTCCGGAGACTAACTATGGCTACACCTTC | CASSLASPETNYGYTF
TRBJ2-3 | NA | few | TRBV2 | TGTGCCAGCAGTGAAGGGCCCCTCGCGGAAACGCAGTATTTT | CASSEGPLAETQYF
TRBJ2-7 | TRBD1 | once | TRBV3-1/TRBV3-2 | TGTGCCAGCAGGGGGGACAGGGTACGGGAGCAGTACTTC | CASRGDRVREQYF
TRBJ1-2 | NA | NA | TRBV9 | TGTGCCAGCAGCGTAGGCGGGGGGAACCATGGCTACACCTTC | CASSVGGGNHGYTF
TRBJ1-2 | NA | once | TRBV11-2 | TGTGCCAGCAGCTTACTACGAGTCGGTGGCTACACCTTC | CASSLLRVGGYTF
TRBJ2-7 | NA | NA | TRBV14 | TGTGCCAGCAGCCACCCGCAGGCGGGGTTCTACGAGCAGTACTTC | CASSHPQAGFYEQYF
TRBJ2-3 | NA | NA | TRBV11-1 | TGTGCCAGCAGCTTCGCAGATCCTAGCACAGATACGCAGTATTTT | CASSFADPSTDTQYF
TRBJ2-5 | NA | NA | TRBV3-1/TRBV3-2 | TGTGCCAGCAGCCAGAGACAGTGGGAGACCCAGTACTTC | CASSQRQWETQYF
TRBJ1-4 | NA | NA | TRBV7-9 | TGTGCCAGCAGCCCCCGGGCTGCTCGGGGGGCGGGAGGAGAAAAACTGTTTTTT | CASSPRAARGAGGEKLFF
TRBJ2-1 | NA | NA | TRBV21-1 | TGTGCCAGCAGCAACTCCGGGACAGGGGGCAATGAGCAGTTCTTC | CASSNSGTGGNEQFF
TRBJ1-2 | NA | few | TRBV25-1 | TGTGCCAGCAGTGACTCGTCCTATGGCTACACCTTC | CASSDSSYGYTF
TRBJ1-6 | TRBD1 | NA | TRBV30 | TGTGCCTGGAGTCCAGCAGGGGGCCTCTATAATTCACCCCTCCACTTT | CAWSPAGGLYNSPLHF
TRBJ2-3 | NA | few | TRBV7-3 | TGTGCCAGCAGCTTTGGACAGAGCACAGATACGCAGTATTTT | CASSFGQSTDTQYF
TRBJ1-1 | NA | NA | TRBV12-5 | TGTGCTAGTGGGTTGATGGGGGGGGACACTGAAGCTTTCTTT | CASGLMGGDTEAFF
TRBJ1-1 | TRBD1 | NA | TRBV5-1 | TGCGCCAGCAGCTTCACAGGGGACACTGAAGCTTTCTTT | CASSFTGDTEAFF
TRBJ1-1 | NA | NA | TRBV4-2 | TGTGCCAGCAGCCCCCTTACCTCCGGGGAGATGAACACTGAAGCTTTCTTT | CASSPLTSGEMNTEAFF
TRBJ1-2 | NA | NA | TRBV3-1/TRBV3-2 | TGTGCCAGCAGGTCAGCCGCGGGTAACTATGGCTACACCTTC | CASRSAAGNYGYTF
TRBJ1-6 | TRBD1 | NA | TRBV25-1 | TGTGCCAGCAGTGGTAACAGGGGTAATTCACCCCTCCACTTT | CASSGNRGNSPLHF
TRBJ2-1 | NA | NA | TRBV29-1 | TGCAGCGTTCCCAGTTACAATGAGCAGTTCTTC | CSVPSYNEQFF
TRBJ2-2 | NA | NA | TRBV5-6 | TGTGCCAGCAGCAAAAGACAGGGAGGTTTCACCGGGGAGCTGTTTTTT | CASSKRQGGFTGELFF
TRBJ1-6 | TRBD1 | NA | TRBV7-6 | TGTGCCAGCAGCTCCCGGCCCAGGGGGCGCGAGAATTCACCCCTCCACTTT | CASSSRPRGRENSPLHF
TRBJ1-1 | NA | NA | TRBV2 | TGTGCCAGCAGCGAAACAGGGTTAACTGAAGCTTTCTTT | CASSETGLTEAFF
TRBJ2-7 | TRBD1 | NA | TRBV7-6 | TGTGCCAGCAGCTTAGATGGGACAGAATCCTACGAGCAGTACTTC | CASSLDGTESYEQYF
TRBJ1-1 | NA | NA | TRBV29-1 | TGCAGCGTCTCCAGATGGGGGGAGACTGAAGCTTTCTTT | CSVSRWGETEAFF
TRBJ2-2 | NA | NA | TRBV9 | TGTGCCAGCAGCGTAGCTAAGGCAGGGCCCAACACCGGGGAGCTGTTTTTT | CASSVAKAGPNTGELFF
TRBJ2-7 | NA | NA | TRBV2 | TGTGCCAGCAGTGGTAGAGACGAGCAGTACTTC | CASSGRDEQYF
TRBJ2-1 | NA | NA | TRBV5-1 | TGCGCCAGCAGCCCCTCCCCCGGTTCGGTCGAGCAGTTCTTC | CASSPSPGSVEQFF
TRBJ2-2 | NA | NA | TRBV5-1 | TGCGCCAGCAGCATACAGGGAATCCCGAACACCGGGGAGCTGTTTTTT | CASSIQGIPNTGELFF